Listed here are 10 T cell receptor beta chains from one sample, sequenced in a study of beta chain features in type 1 diabetes. As every portion of the isolated RNA was reverse transcribed, the sequencing read expressed TCRB transcripts. Only in-frame clones appear in the TCRdb table, and some are missing; sequencing was by immunoSEQ multiplex PCR. In the table there are around 500,000 clones, about an eighth of which are singletons. The specimen was naive CD4+ T cells from blood. The receptors derive from a woman younger than 30 in good health.

J is TRBJ2-1 and V is TRBV7-9; 14 nucleotides align to TRBD2. Trimming removed 7 bases from V and 9 bases from J; junction bases left unmatched: 8. The CDR3 is 15 amino acids. CDR1 and CDR2 (germline): SEHNR, FQNEAQ (reference sequence). CDR3 region: CASTPGTSGSSEQFF. The CDR3 DNA is TGTGCCAGCACCCCCGGGACTAGCGGGAGTTCTGAGCAGTTCTTC.

The V and J genes are TRBV4-1 and TRBJ2-1; 7 bases map to TRBD1. The CDR3 contains 14 residues. Per germline, CDR1 MGHRA and CDR2 YSYEKL. The V gene end was trimmed by 5 bases and the J gene end by 2 bases; junction bases not matched to a gene: 3. The CDR3: CASSRGTAYNEQFF. The CDR3 DNA is TGCGCCAGCAGCAGGGGGACAGCCTACAATGAGCAGTTCTTC.

The chain uses TRBV4-3 and TRBJ2-5, with 8 bases matching TRBD1. V was clipped by 5 bases and J by 5 bases; unmatched bases: 10. The CDR3 has 15 residues. The germline V gene has CDR1 LGHNA and CDR2 YSLEER. DNA of the CDR3: TGCGCCAGCAGCACCCGCGGACAGGGCTGGGAGACCCAGTACTTC. Protein product: CASSTRGQGWETQYF.

Ten or more counts support this clone. The chain joins TRBV30 to TRBJ2-2; D gene unclear. Trimming removed 8 bases at V and 5 bases at J, with 12 bases between. The CDR3 is 12 residues long. Germline V lookup: CDR1 GTSNPN, CDR2 SVGIG (reference sequence). Here the CDR3 reads CARRVGTGELFF. DNA for the CDR3: TGTGCCAGACGCGTTGGGACCGGGGAGCTGTTTTTT.

This clone has only a few counts. The identical CDR3 is also encoded by other nucleotide sequences in the sample. V is TRBV7-9 and J is TRBJ1-1; D is unresolved. The germline V gene encodes CDR1 SEHNR and CDR2 FQNEAQ (reference sequence). V was pared by 2 bases and J by 0 bases, with 4 bases between. The length of the CDR3 is 13 residues. DNA of the CDR3: TGTGCCAGCAGCTTACAAGTGAACACTGAAGCTTTCTTT. Its protein product is CASSLQVNTEAFF.

This clone was seen a handful of times. The gene calls are TRBV28 and TRBJ2-7; D possibly corresponds to TRBD2 (6 bases). The length of the CDR3 is 15 residues. The V end was cut by 6 bases, the J end by 1 base, with 16 bases between. The germline gives CDR1 MDHEN, CDR2 SYDVKM. The CDR3 protein is CASSPGTANSYEQYV. CDR3 sequence (DNA): TGTGCCAGCAGCCCAGGGACTGCGAATTCCTACGAGCAGTACGTC.

The V call is TRBV5-1, the J call TRBJ2-4; 7 nucleotides align to TRBD1. V dropped 0 bases and J dropped 3; count of bases not matched to a gene: 9. The CDR3 sequence is 17 residues long. Germline CDR1 is SGHRS and CDR2 is YFSETQ. The CDR3 DNA sequence: TGCGCCAGCAGCTTGGACCACCGGGACAGCCTCAAAAACATTCAGTACTTC. Residues: CASSLDHRDSLKNIQYF. The whole variable domain, remainder taken from reference TRBV5-1 and TRBJ2-4, is KAGVTQTPRYLIKTRGQQVTLSCSPISGHRSVSWYQQTPGQGLQFLFEYFSETQRNKGNFPGRFSGRQFSNSRSEMNVSTLELGDSALYLCASSLDHRDSLKNIQYFGAGTRLSVL.

A remark on this clone: Germline is not matched at one junction end, which may reflect a read error. The V call is TRBV9, the J call TRBJ1-2; 7 bases map to TRBD1. CDR1 and CDR2 (germline): SGDLS, YYNGEE. The CDR3 length is 15 residues. The CDR3 nucleotides are TGTGCCAGCAGCGTAGAAACAGGGGAGGTCTATGGATACACCTTC. Translated, it gives CASSVETGEVYGYTF.

In the case of this clone: This could be a read error, since a much larger clone is one nucleotide away. Other DNA sequences in this specimen translate into the identical CDR3. The chain has TRBV9 and TRBJ2-3; D is ambiguous. Germline V gene sequence: CDR1 SGDLS, CDR2 YYNGEE. Trimming shortened V by 4 bases and J by 3 bases, and 6 bases separated the two germline ends. This CDR3 comprises 12 residues. This CDR3 is CASSPSTDTQYF. The CDR3 DNA follows: TGTGCCAGCAGCCCTAGTACAGATACGCAGTATTTT.

This sequence joins TRBV14 and TRBJ1-3; D perhaps matches TRBD1 (5 bases). V was shortened by 0 bases and J by 0 bases, with 15 bases between the two germline ends. Germline V gene lookup returns CDR1 SGHDN and CDR2 FVKESK. CDR3 length: 18 amino acids. The chain's CDR3 is CASSQDGGMTVSGNTIYF. CDR3 nucleotides: TGTGCCAGCAGCCAAGATGGGGGAATGACAGTCTCTGGAAACACCATATATTTT. The variable domain in full, with the rest retrieved from reference TRBV14 and TRBJ1-3, is EAGVTQFPSHSVIEKGQTVTLRCDPISGHDNLYWYRRVMGKEIKFLLHFVKESKQDESGMPNNRFLAERTGGTYSTLKVQPAELEDSGVYFCASSQDGGMTVSGNTIYFGEGSWLTVV.